A single sample gave rise to the 15 T cell receptor beta chains below, sequenced in a study of T-cell memory formation after mild COVID-19. TCRdb redid the calling of the 5' RACE reads with MiXCR, one entry per CDR3 protein. This sample has under 700,000 distinct CDR3 sequences; roughly 21% occur once, and the top ten carry 12%. The specimen sequenced was PBMCs or a T cell subset sorted from them (not recorded which). All receptors come from an adult woman who had mild COVID-19 (a few samples of this study predate the infection). Cell type and time point are not known.

The chain carries TRBV29-1 and TRBJ1-2; D might be TRBD1 (6 bases). Germline-derived CDR1 and CDR2 are SQVTM and ANQGSEA. Trimming took 7 bases from V and 0 from J, leaving 9 bases between them. The CDR3 contains 12 residues. Here the CDR3 reads CSGQGPNYGYTF. In DNA form, the CDR3 reads TGCAGCGGTCAGGGGCCTAACTATGGCTACACCTTC.

This clonotype was seen only a few times. The chain is built from TRBV25-1 and TRBJ1-4; TRBD1 is a possible D gene (5 bases). Germline values: CDR1 MGHDK, CDR2 SYGVNS. V was shortened by 0 bases and J by 0 bases, with 14 bases between the two germline ends. The CDR3 covers 18 residues. The CDR3 DNA follows: TGTGCCAGCAGTGAATATTGGCGGGGACCTGCAACTAATGAAAAACTGTTTTTT. Translation: CASSEYWRGPATNEKLFF.

The V gene is TRBV7-9, the J gene TRBJ1-1; 9 positions agree with TRBD1. Germline CDR1 is SEHNR and CDR2 is FQNEAQ (reference sequence). This CDR3 spans 15 amino acids. J was trimmed by 0 bases and V by 3 bases; bases with no gene match: 2. CDR3 sequence: CASSLTGGVNTEAFF. Here the CDR3 DNA reads TGTGCCAGCAGCTTGACAGGGGGAGTGAACACTGAAGCTTTCTTT.

V gene TRBV4-3 combines with J gene TRBJ2-2, with D possibly TRBD2 on 6 matching bases. The germline V gene encodes CDR1 LGHNA and CDR2 YSLEER. The CDR3 covers 20 residues. V gave up 4 bases and J gave up 0 bases, with 24 bases separating them. CDR3 DNA: TGCGCCAGCAGCCGGAAGGCCAGGTCTGGCCGCGGGACGAACACCGGGGAGCTGTTTTTT. The encoded protein is CASSRKARSGRGTNTGELFF.

This clonotype was detected ten times or more. This chain joins TRBV27 and TRBJ2-2, with TRBD1 matching over 8 bases. Germline lookup yields CDR1 MNHEY and CDR2 SMNVEV (reference sequence). This CDR3 spans 16 amino acids. Unmatched junction bases numbered 8, after V lost 2 bases and J lost 6 bases. The CDR3 spells CASSLEGRGQAGELFF. The DNA for the CDR3 is TGTGCCAGCAGTTTAGAGGGCAGGGGGCAGGCCGGGGAGCTGTTTTTT.

V and J are TRBV6-6 and TRBJ2-3; 9 bases line up with TRBD2. Trimming took 0 bases from V and 1 from J; bases not matched to a gene: 2. From germline, CDR1 is MNHNY and CDR2 SVGAGI (reference sequence). The CDR3 is 16 amino acids. The CDR3 is CASSYSAGGRTDTQYF. CDR3 bases: TGTGCCAGCAGTTACTCGGCGGGGGGGCGCACAGATACGCAGTATTTT.

The chain joins TRBV18 to TRBJ2-7; 7 nucleotides match TRBD1. Germline V gene data show CDR1 as KGHSH and CDR2 as LQKENI. With V trimmed by 3 bases and J by 5 bases, 10 bases remained unmatched. The CDR3 is 15 residues long. This CDR3 is CASSPFDRATHEQYF. The CDR3 DNA is TGTGCCAGCTCACCCTTTGACAGGGCCACGCACGAGCAGTACTTC.

There are many counts of this clonotype. This chain joins TRBV29-1 and TRBJ2-3; 8 bases line up with TRBD2. Per the germline V gene, CDR1 is SQVTM and CDR2 is ANQGSEA. V was clipped by 5 bases and J by 3 bases; unmatched bases: 16. This CDR3 is built from 17 residues. In nucleotides, the CDR3 is TGCAGCGTTAACTTTTTGGGGAAGCGGGAGAGGACAGATACGCAGTATTTT. It codes for CSVNFLGKRERTDTQYF.

V usage is TRBV24-1 and J usage is TRBJ2-1, with a weak D call TRBD1 (5 bases). V was cut by 3 bases and J by 5 bases, with 10 bases left in between. The germline V gene has CDR1 KGHDR and CDR2 SFDVKD. This CDR3 region has 14 residues. The CDR3 nucleotides read TGTGCCACCAGTGATCAGGGTAGCAACAATGAGCAGTTCTTC. This sequence encodes CATSDQGSNNEQFF.

The chain combines TRBV5-6 with TRBJ2-3; D is unresolved. The CDR3 is 16 residues long. CDR1 SGHDT and CDR2 YYEEEE come from the germline V gene. Trimming removed 0 bases from V and 5 bases from J, with 16 bases in between. The DNA for the CDR3 is TGTGCCAGCAGCTTGGAGCCTCCTGGGGTACTAGATACGCAGTATTTT. This codes for CASSLEPPGVLDTQYF.

The chain employs TRBV24-1 and TRBJ2-1; D possibly corresponds to TRBD1 (6 bases). The V end was cut by 7 bases, the J end by 12 bases, with 21 bases between. The germline CDR1 and CDR2 sequences are KGHDR and SFDVKD. This CDR3 is built from 14 residues. CDR3 nucleotides: TGTGCCACCAGACCCGAGACAGGACATGGGGGGCAGTTCTTC. It translates to CATRPETGHGGQFF.

V usage is TRBV3-1 and J usage is TRBJ1-5; 8 nucleotides align to TRBD1. V shed 3 bases and J 7 bases; nucleotides not matched to a gene: 5. This CDR3 is built from 14 residues. Germline values: CDR1 LGHDT, CDR2 YNNKEL (reference sequence). The CDR3 region is CASSHTGGKQPQHF. The CDR3 DNA follows: TGTGCCAGCAGCCACACAGGGGGGAAACAGCCCCAGCATTTT.

About this clonotype: This may be a read error: a much more frequent sequence differs by one nucleotide. The chain employs TRBV18 and TRBJ2-7; no clear D gene. Trimming took off 3 bases at V and 2 bases at J, with 17 bases between the two ends. Germline assignment: CDR1 KGHSH and CDR2 LQKENI. This CDR3 comprises 16 residues. The CDR3 DNA reads TGTGCCAGCTCACCTACTGTGACAAGTATCACCTACGAGCAGTACTTC. Amino acid sequence: CASSPTVTSITYEQYF.

The chain's CDR3 is CSAGPRRRGTSYEQYF. The CDR3 nucleotides read TGCAGTGCTGGACCACGACGCCGAGGGACTAGCTACGAGCAGTACTTC. The gene calls are TRBV20-1 and TRBJ2-7, with 8 bases fitting TRBD2. V lost 5 bases and J lost 3; bases outside the gene matches: 15. The germline V gene encodes CDR1 DFQATT and CDR2 SNEGSKA (reference sequence). CDR3 length equals 16 residues.

This clonotype was observed a handful of times. The chain combines TRBV6-2 or TRBV6-3 with TRBJ2-1, with unresolved D. V was trimmed by 5 bases and J by 9 bases, leaving 20 bases between them. The CDR3 consists of 15 residues. Germline V gene sequence: CDR1 MNHEY, CDR2 SVGEGT. The CDR3 DNA sequence: TGTGCCAGCAGTAAACGACTCCTCACGGTAGGTGAGCAGTTCTTC. Amino acids: CASSKRLLTVGEQFF.